Listed here are 15 T cell receptor beta chains from one sample, sequenced in a study of Graves' ophthalmopathy and Graves' hyperthyroidism. Amplifying from RNA transcripts, the study obtained TCR beta CDR3 regions. Second-round multiplex PCR came after first-round RT-PCR with HTBI primers. TCRdb recomputed calls from the multiplex PCR reads with MiXCR, one row per CDR3 protein. The sample has hundreds of thousands of distinct CDR3 sequences, around 50% seen once. The specimen sequenced was peripheral blood. The receptor set was obtained from an adult man with Graves' ophthalmopathy.

This clonotype was counted a few times. The chain employs TRBV7-8 and TRBJ1-2; D call uncertain. The CDR3 length is 15 residues. Germline V gene lookup returns CDR1 SGHVS and CDR2 FQNEAQ. V was cut by 3 bases and J by 4 bases, with 15 bases left in between. The DNA of the CDR3 is TGTGCCAGCAGCTTTGAAACGGCTTCGGGCTATGGCTACACCTTC. Its protein is CASSFETASGYGYTF.

The rearrangement joins TRBV7-3 to TRBJ1-1; weak D call: TRBD1 (5 bases). V was trimmed by 2 bases and J by 1 base, leaving 14 bases between them. Germline CDR1 is SGHTA and CDR2 is FQGTGA. The CDR3 contains 16 residues. The CDR3 DNA sequence: TGTGCCAGCAGCTTACGGGGGTCAGACCCGAACACTGAAGCTTTCTTT. It is translated as CASSLRGSDPNTEAFF.

The J gene is TRBJ1-4, the V gene TRBV10-3; D call uncertain. Germline V CDR1 and CDR2: ENHRY, SYGVKD. This CDR3 has 15 amino acids. Trimming stripped 7 bases from V and 7 bases from J, with 19 bases between. The CDR3 nucleotides are TGTGCCATCACTTCCGAGACTAGCGGGAGTGAAAAACTGTTTTTT. Amino acids: CAITSETSGSEKLFF.

This clonotype turned up a few times. V gene TRBV12-3 or TRBV12-4 combines with J gene TRBJ2-7; 10 bases align to TRBD1. The CDR3 consists of 14 residues. After removal of 6 bases from V and 7 bases from J, the junction contained 9 bases not matched to a gene. The DNA for the CDR3 is TGTGCCAGCAGCGAATCGACAGGGGGCGGGGAGCAGTACTTC. It yields the protein CASSESTGGGEQYF.

The chain links TRBV10-2 to TRBJ2-2, with 9 bases identical to TRBD2. The CDR3 contains 18 residues. Trimming cost V 0 bases and J 6 bases; bases outside gene matches: 11. The germline V gene has CDR1 WSHSY and CDR2 SAAADI. DNA for the CDR3: TGCGCCAGCAGTGAGTCTTGGGTTAGCGGGAGAAATGCCGGGGAGCTGTTTTTT. Encoded protein: CASSESWVSGRNAGELFF.

This chain links TRBV12-3 or TRBV12-4 with TRBJ1-3; D is perhaps TRBD1 (6 bases). This CDR3 contains 15 residues. V was shortened by 6 bases and J by 2 bases, with 14 bases between the two germline ends. The CDR3 protein is CASRPNRVTGNTIYF. The CDR3 DNA reads as TGTGCCAGCAGACCTAACAGGGTAACTGGAAACACCATATATTTT.

The V and J genes are TRBV7-2 and TRBJ2-7; D gene ambiguous. V lost 5 bases to trimming and J lost 2 bases, with 13 bases between them. This CDR3 is built from 14 residues. CDR1 and CDR2 (germline): SGHTA, FQGNSA. The CDR3 nucleotides read TGTGCCAGCAGCCGCCGACGCCTCCCCTACGAGCAGTACTTC. This gives the protein CASSRRRLPYEQYF.

This chain joins TRBV24-1 and TRBJ2-3, with TRBD2 matching 13 bases. The CDR3 loop spans 17 amino acids. V gave up 4 bases and J gave up 4 bases; unmatched junction bases: 7. Germline V gene data show CDR1 as KGHDR and CDR2 as SFDVKD. The CDR3 bases are TGTGCCACCAGTGACACCTGGACTAGCGGGAGCGCAGATACGCAGTATTTT. It yields the protein CATSDTWTSGSADTQYF.

This clonotype was recorded at least ten times. The chain uses TRBV29-1 and TRBJ2-7, with D perhaps TRBD1 (6 bases). Deletions cut 3 bases from V and 2 bases from J, with 14 bases between. The CDR3 is 14 amino acids. The germline gives CDR1 SQVTM, CDR2 ANQGSEA. CDR3 sequence: CSVEVRGRPYEQYF. The CDR3 DNA reads TGCAGCGTTGAGGTCAGGGGTCGTCCCTACGAGCAGTACTTC.

V is TRBV7-2 and J is TRBJ1-6; possibly TRBD1 for D (5 bases). V was cut by 1 base and J by 6 bases, with 10 bases left in between. The CDR3 has 15 residues. Germline V lookup: CDR1 SGHTA, CDR2 FQGNSA. The CDR3 here is CASSLEGRVNSPLHF. The CDR3 DNA is TGTGCCAGCAGCTTAGAGGGCAGGGTTAATTCACCCCTCCACTTT.

Concerning this clonotype: The CDR3 end shows no conserved phenylalanine or tryptophan, and so a read error is likely. This rearrangement joins TRBV20-1 to TRBJ1-5, with D unclear. V was pared by 3 bases and J by 6 bases, with 6 bases between. The CDR3 consists of 11 residues. Germline CDR1 is DFQATT and CDR2 is SNEGSKA (reference sequence). The CDR3 DNA is TGCAGTGCTAGTGAGGGTCAGCCCCAGCATTCA. Its protein product is CSASEGQPQHS.

This chain connects TRBV9 to TRBJ2-7; tentative D call: TRBD2 (7 bases). Germline V gene data show CDR1 as SGDLS and CDR2 as YYNGEE. V lost 4 bases and J 3 bases, leaving 20 bases between the germline ends. The CDR3 is made up of 16 amino acids. In DNA form, the CDR3 reads TGTGCCAGCAGCTCACGCGAGGGGGGAGGGATCTACGAGCAGTACTTC. Protein sequence: CASSSREGGGIYEQYF.

In its sample, this clonotype was seen many times. The chain has TRBV29-1 and TRBJ1-1; D is possibly TRBD1 (5 bases). CDR1 and CDR2 from the germline V gene are SQVTM and ANQGSEA. CDR3 length: 12 residues. The ends were cut back, 1 base at V and 10 bases at J, with 13 bases in the middle. The CDR3 DNA reads as TGCAGCGTTGAAGGATTTGTTGGGACAGCTTTCTTT. Its protein is CSVEGFVGTAFF.

The chain has TRBV7-9 and TRBJ2-5, with TRBD2 matching 16 bases. CDR1 is SEHNR and CDR2 is FQNEAQ in the germline V gene (reference sequence). V trimming: 3 bases; J trimming: 9 bases; junction bases outside the gene matches: 1. The CDR3 is 14 amino acids. Written as DNA, the CDR3 is TGTGCCAGCAGCTTGGGACTAGCGGGAGGGCCCCAGTACTTC. This sequence encodes CASSLGLAGGPQYF.

The genes are TRBV29-1 and TRBJ1-2, with D tentatively TRBD1 (5 bases). Germline-derived CDR1 and CDR2 are SQVTM and ANQGSEA. CDR3 size: 14 residues. With 1 base removed from V and 5 bases from J, the gap between germline ends came to 14 bases. The DNA for the CDR3 is TGCAGCGTTGAAGGGGCAGGGTGGGGGTATGGCTACACCTTC. Translated, it gives CSVEGAGWGYGYTF. Full variable domain (remainder filled in from reference TRBV29-1 and TRBJ1-2): SAVISQKPSRDICQRGTSLTIQCQVDSQVTMMFWYRQQPGQSLTLIATANQGSEATYESGFVIDKFPISRPNLTFSTLTVSNMSPEDSSIYLCSVEGAGWGYGYTFGSGTRLTVV.